The 5 T cell receptor beta chains in this list originate from one sample, sequenced in a study of radiation and T cells in renal cell carcinoma. The table came from immunoSEQ multiplex PCR; TCRdb's copy has only in-frame clones and leaves some out. The data contain some 110,000 clones, roughly 80% of them seen just once; the ten biggest clones take up less than 3.5%. Time point here: baseline pretreatment blood. Treatment specified: 15 Gy SBRT to primary tumor, nephrectomy 4 weeks later. Specimen: blood, collected from a patient whose treatment included radiotherapy and nephrectomy. Source of these receptors: a woman aged 55-69 years with renal cell carcinoma.

The genes are TRBV6-5 and TRBJ1-3, with D possibly TRBD1 on 5 matching bases. The germline gives CDR1 MNHEY, CDR2 SVGAGI. V was pared by 8 bases and J by 1 base, with 15 bases between. The CDR3 totals 15 residues. The DNA for the CDR3 is TGTGCCAGCGGCAAACAGGCGTTTTCTGGAAACACCATATATTTT. Translation: CASGKQAFSGNTIYF.

The V call is TRBV18, the J call TRBJ1-2; D is unresolved. Germline V gives CDR1 KGHSH, CDR2 LQKENI. With 3 bases removed from V and 0 bases from J, the gap between germline ends came to 11 bases. There are 15 residues in the CDR3. The CDR3 loop is CASSPTGRTNYGYTF. Here the CDR3 DNA reads TGTGCCAGCTCACCGACCGGGAGGACTAACTATGGCTACACCTTC.

The V call is TRBV19, the J call TRBJ1-2, with a tentative D call TRBD1 (6 bases). Trimming took 5 bases from V and 8 from J, leaving 21 bases between them. The CDR3 has 15 amino acids. Germline CDR1 LNHDA, CDR2 SQIVND (reference sequence). This CDR3 is CASSDAAGRGDGYTF. CDR3 in DNA: TGTGCCAGTAGTGACGCCGCAGGCAGGGGTGACGGCTACACCTTC.

V and J are TRBV6-4 and TRBJ2-3, with TRBD1 matching over 7 bases. The CDR3 runs 14 residues. J was trimmed by 4 bases and V by 6 bases; bases with no gene match: 7. Germline V lookup: CDR1 MRHNA, CDR2 SNTAGT. The CDR3 DNA sequence: TGTGCCAGCAGCCTCGACCAGGGGGCAGATACGCAGTATTTT. Its translation is CASSLDQGADTQYF.

This clone has a handful of counts. This chain connects TRBV6-6 to TRBJ2-5; 12 bases match TRBD2. Germline assignment: CDR1 MNHNY and CDR2 SVGAGI (reference sequence). V was clipped by 7 bases and J by 4 bases; unmatched bases: 7. The CDR3 covers 15 residues. In nucleotides, the CDR3 is TGTGCCAGCAAGGTTCTAGCGGGAGGGAGAGAGACCCAGTACTTC. This codes for CASKVLAGGRETQYF.